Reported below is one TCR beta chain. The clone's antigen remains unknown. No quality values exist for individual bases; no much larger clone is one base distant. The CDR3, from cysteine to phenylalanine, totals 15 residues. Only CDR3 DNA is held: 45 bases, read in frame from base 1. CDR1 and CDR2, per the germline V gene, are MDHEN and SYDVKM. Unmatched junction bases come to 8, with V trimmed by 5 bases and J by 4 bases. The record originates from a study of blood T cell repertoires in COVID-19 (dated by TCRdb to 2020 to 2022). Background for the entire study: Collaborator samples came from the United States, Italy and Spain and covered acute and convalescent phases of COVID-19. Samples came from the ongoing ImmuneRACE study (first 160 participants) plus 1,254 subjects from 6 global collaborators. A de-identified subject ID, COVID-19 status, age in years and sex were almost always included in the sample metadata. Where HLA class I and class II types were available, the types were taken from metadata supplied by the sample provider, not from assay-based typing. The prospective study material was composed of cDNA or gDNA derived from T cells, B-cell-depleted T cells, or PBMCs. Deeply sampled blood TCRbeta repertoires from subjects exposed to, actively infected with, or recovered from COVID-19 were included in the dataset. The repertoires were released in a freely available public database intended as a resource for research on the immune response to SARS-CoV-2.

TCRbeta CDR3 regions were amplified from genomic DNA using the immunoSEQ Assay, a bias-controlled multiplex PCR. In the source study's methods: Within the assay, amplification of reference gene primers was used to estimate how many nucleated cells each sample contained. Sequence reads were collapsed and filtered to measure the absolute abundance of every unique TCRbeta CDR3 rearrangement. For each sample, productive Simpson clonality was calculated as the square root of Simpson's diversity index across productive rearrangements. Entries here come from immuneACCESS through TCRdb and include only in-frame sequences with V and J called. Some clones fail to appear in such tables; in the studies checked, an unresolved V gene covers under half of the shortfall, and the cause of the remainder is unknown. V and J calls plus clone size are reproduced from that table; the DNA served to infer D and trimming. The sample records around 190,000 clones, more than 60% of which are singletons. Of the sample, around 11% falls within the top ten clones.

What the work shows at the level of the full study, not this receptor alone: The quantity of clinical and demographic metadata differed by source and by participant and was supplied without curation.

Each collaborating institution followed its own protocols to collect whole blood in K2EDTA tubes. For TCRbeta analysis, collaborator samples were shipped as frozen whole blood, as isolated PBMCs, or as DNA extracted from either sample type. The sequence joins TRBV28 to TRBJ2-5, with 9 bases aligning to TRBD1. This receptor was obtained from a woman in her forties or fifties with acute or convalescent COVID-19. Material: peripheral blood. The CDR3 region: CASSAHGTGRETQYF. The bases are TGTGCCAGCAGTGCCCATGGGACAGGGAGAGAGACCCAGTACTTC.